Detailed here is one T cell receptor (beta chain). This clonotype came up a few times. Its recognized antigen is unknown. There are no base qualities to consult, and no much larger clone falls within one base. V loses 7 bases of germline sequence and J loses 7 bases, and the interval between the two ends is 13 bases. The CDR3, cysteine through phenylalanine, is 13 amino acids long. Only CDR3 DNA remains: 39 bases, in frame from the first base. This sample was taken from a study of vaccination and CD4 T cells after COVID-19 (dated by TCRdb to the early 2020s). Study-level background: Convalescent patients had a positive SARS-CoV-2 result on nasal swab PCR, and of these patients, several had mild disease and one had severe disease. Post-vaccine blood samples were obtained a median of about 70 days after the second vaccine dose, with a range of roughly 14 to 241 days. Participants got two doses of the Pfizer-BioNTech BNT162b2 vaccine (n=8) or two doses of the Moderna mRNA-1273 vaccine (n=2). The cultures were stimulated with overlapping spike peptide pools from SARS-CoV-2 and from the common cold coronaviruses HCoV-NL63, HCoV-OC43 and HCoV-229E. Six males and four females were included in the convalescent cohort, with two Hispanic individuals, seven Caucasians, two Asians and one multiracial person represented. Control cultures received a CEFX viral epitope pool as the positive control, an HIV-1 Nef peptide pool as the negative control, or no peptide. Post-COVID blood samples were collected from convalescent patients a median of around 100 days after diagnosis, with a range of about 35 to 170 days. In approximately ten COVID-19 convalescent patients and a few infection-naive healthy vaccine recipients, the spike-specific CD4+ TCR repertoire before mRNA vaccination was compared with the repertoire after mRNA vaccination. The research as a whole found: Only a relatively small number of convalescent patients were included in the study, and early timepoints following natural infection were not analyzed. Among the post-vaccine SARS-CoV-2-reactive clones in convalescent patients, a median around 90% showed up only after vaccination, which suggests vaccine-specific priming. The median count of SARS-CoV-2-reactive clonotypes went up from 20 to 25 after infection to about 40 after vaccination, although the change was not significant. Of the vaccine-specific clones in convalescent patients, 304 of 307, or nearly all, reacted only to SARS-CoV-2 spike and did not cross-react with common cold coronaviruses.

The treatment or condition label, as the study defines it: roughly 10-day PBMC culture with coronavirus spike peptide pools or control peptides (ViraFEST assay). The ViraFEST assay was used in the study, in which antigen-specific T cells were expanded with peptide pools and expanded clonotypes were subsequently identified by TCR sequencing. The convalescent patients' positive SARS-CoV-2 PCR tests were from March to December 2020, which was before the Alpha, Beta and Delta variants emerged in the United States. Each well held two million PBMCs cultured with 10 ug/ml peptide pools in IMDM containing 5% human AB serum and 9 to 10 IU/ml IL-2. Half of the culture medium was replaced with fresh IL-2-containing medium on days 3 and 7. CD4+ T cells were isolated after 10 days of culture through negative selection using the EasySep CD4+ T cell isolation kit. PBMCs were separated from whole blood using Ficoll-Paque Plus gradient centrifugation and then either used fresh or cryopreserved at -140C. Culture conditions were generally each tested in triplicate wells.

Libraries were made using PCR. DNA from cultured CD4+ T cells underwent TCR sequencing with the Oncomine TCR Beta short-read assay at the Johns Hopkins FTIC core. Genomic DNA was extracted from the cultured CD4+ T cells with the QIAamp micro DNA kit. The Oncomine TCR Beta libraries from cultured CD4+ T cells were pooled using unique dual indexes and then sequenced on an Illumina iSeq 100. Turning to the authors' computational methods: Non-productive sequences were removed, and CDR3s not starting with C, not ending with F or W, or shorter than 7 amino acids were discarded. The MANAFEST web application was used to identify antigen-specific clonotypes by comparing peptide-stimulated wells against reference wells and other culture wells. To be called positive, a clone needed an FDR below 0.05, an odds ratio above 5, and a productive frequency above 0.1% in at least two of three replicate wells. A clonotype counted as cross-reactive if it showed significant expansion both in the SARS-CoV-2 spike wells and in at least one common cold coronavirus spike condition. Levenshtein distances (stringdist) and unrooted phylogenetic trees (ape) in R version 3.6.1 were used to assess CDR3 homology. Through fastp at Q25 and MiXCR, TCRdb rebuilt clones from the public reads, retaining in-frame beta chains. Identical CDR3 proteins give one entry, which carries the most common genes and DNA. The authors' filters were not applied to this entry. The sample table holds approximately 19,000 distinct CDR3 sequences, of which 43% were seen once. Of the sample, approximately 12% is held by the ten largest clones.

The clonotype comes from a human donor who had recovered from COVID-19. The sequence links TRBV12-3 or TRBV12-4 to TRBJ2-2; a tentative D match to TRBD2 spans 5 bases. Input material: CD4+ T cells from blood, cultured in vitro. The sequenced DNA is TGTGCCAGCAATAGGGAGTCGTTCGGGGAGCTGTTTTTT. Its translation reads: CASNRESFGELFF.